The rows below give T cell receptor beta chains drawn from one sample of a study of regulatory T cells in long-lasting Graves disease. TCRdb redid the calling of the multiplex PCR reads with MiXCR, one entry per CDR3 protein. The table lists a few hundred thousand distinct CDR3 sequences, 12% of them singletons, with 15% to 20% in the top ten. The same data also went into a second study, on T cells in Graves' hyperthyroidism and ophthalmopathy.

The material was peripheral blood mononuclear cells (PBMCs), obtained at new diagnosis, from a patient treated with antithyroid drugs. The receptors originated from a woman aged 18-35 years with Graves disease. The CDR3 runs from the conserved cysteine through the conserved F or W. A D gene is named only where the DNA matches it firmly. Clone size is not always given. Where it is, it says once, few, many or a class for expanded clones.

size	length	V	D	J	CDR3	DNA
-	12	TRBV13	-	TRBJ2-1	CASSLGGNGQFF	TGTGCCAGCAGCTTAGGTGGCAATGGGCAGTTCTTC
-	13	TRBV7-9	-	TRBJ2-3	CASSLVGVDTQYF	TGTGCCAGCAGCTTAGTTGGTGTCGACACGCAGTATTTT
many	15	TRBV7-2	-	TRBJ1-3	CASSPNGGSRNTIYF	TGTGCCAGCAGCCCGAACGGAGGGTCCCGAAACACCATATATTTT
-	14	TRBV5-5	-	TRBJ2-3	CASSLGGGTDTLYF	TGTGCCAGCAGCTTGGGCGGGGGCACAGATACGCTGTATTTT
many	15	TRBV10-3	-	TRBJ1-4	CATGSKEGTNEKLFF	TGTGCCACAGGGAGTAAGGAAGGAACTAATGAAAAACTGTTTTTT
many	11	TRBV10-3	-	TRBJ2-7	CAIMTRGEQYF	TGTGCCATCATGACGCGGGGCGAGCAGTACTTC
few	13	TRBV18	-	TRBJ2-3	CASSPGSLKTQYF	TGTGCCAGCTCTCCCGGGTCTCTCAAGACGCAGTATTTT
-	15	TRBV19	TRBD2	TRBJ2-7	CASSVLAGASYEQYF	TGTGCCAGTAGTGTACTAGCGGGCGCCTCCTACGAGCAGTACTTC
many	17	TRBV7-8	-	TRBJ2-3	CASSLDVIGINTDTQYF	TGTGCCAGCAGCTTAGACGTGATCGGGATTAACACAGATACGCAGTATTTT
many	13	TRBV29-1	TRBD1	TRBJ2-5	CSTGTGPLETQYF	TGCAGCACCGGGACAGGGCCTTTAGAGACCCAGTACTTC
-	15	TRBV20-1	-	TRBJ2-3	CSAFAGNPFGDTQYF	TGCAGTGCTTTCGCCGGGAACCCTTTTGGGGATACGCAGTATTTT
many	17	TRBV28	TRBD1	TRBJ2-3	CASSPLRDRAVADTQYF	TGTGCCAGCAGTCCCCTCCGGGACAGGGCGGTCGCAGATACGCAGTATTTT
many	14	TRBV18	-	TRBJ1-1	CASSADTTVAEAFF	TGTGCCAGCTCTGCAGACACAACTGTGGCTGAAGCTTTCTTT
-	14	TRBV20-1	TRBD2	TRBJ2-3	CSASRGDYTDTQYF	TGCAGTGCTTCCCGGGGGGACTACACAGATACGCAGTATTTT
many	13	TRBV7-9	-	TRBJ1-5	CASSATGNQPQHF	TGTGCCAGCAGCGCAACGGGCAATCAGCCCCAGCATTTT
many	15	TRBV20-1	TRBD2	TRBJ2-5	CSASGTSGDQETQYF	TGCAGTGCTAGTGGGACTAGCGGGGACCAAGAGACCCAGTACTTC
many	13	TRBV28	-	TRBJ1-6	CAGGRADNSPLHF	TGTGCGGGGGGGAGGGCAGACAATTCACCCCTCCACTTT
few	14	TRBV9	TRBD2	TRBJ2-1	CASSAAGGHNEQFF	TGTGCCAGCAGCGCAGCGGGAGGGCACAATGAGCAGTTCTTC
few	15	TRBV5-6	TRBD1	TRBJ1-2	CASSLRQGTNYGYTF	TGTGCCAGCAGCCTTCGACAGGGGACTAACTATGGCTACACCTTC
few	13	TRBV2	-	TRBJ2-4	CASSGGQGSPQYF	TGTGCCAGCAGTGGGGGCCAGGGTTCACCTCAGTACTTC
-	19	TRBV4-1	TRBD1	TRBJ1-1	CASSQETAGTGPLGTEAFF	TGCGCCAGCAGCCAAGAAACGGCCGGGACAGGGCCCCTCGGGACTGAAGCTTTCTTT
-	14	TRBV12-3/TRBV12-4	-	TRBJ2-7	CASSLLAADYEQYF	TGTGCCAGCAGTTTACTGGCTGCCGATTACGAGCAGTACTTC
few	14	TRBV5-1	-	TRBJ2-3	CASSPMDPTDTQYF	TGCGCCAGCAGCCCGATGGACCCGACAGATACGCAGTATTTT
few	13	TRBV7-9	-	TRBJ2-5	CASSSGGVETQYF	TGTGCCAGCAGCTCCGGAGGGGTCGAGACCCAGTACTTC
many	17	TRBV12-3/TRBV12-4	-	TRBJ1-3	CASSFWIYGGSGNTIYF	TGTGCCAGCAGTTTCTGGATATACGGGGGCTCTGGAAACACCATATATTTT
many	15	TRBV2	-	TRBJ2-1	CASSEGGRSYNEQFF	TGTGCCAGCAGTGAGGGAGGCCGCTCCTACAATGAGCAGTTCTTC
many	13	TRBV5-1	-	TRBJ1-1	CASSLGAGAEAFF	TGCGCCAGCAGCTTGGGGGCGGGCGCTGAAGCTTTCTTT
many	15	TRBV19	TRBD1	TRBJ2-5	CASSIDTGGWETQYF	TGTGCCAGTAGTATCGATACAGGGGGCTGGGAGACCCAGTACTTC
few	14	TRBV20-1	-	TRBJ1-5	CSARSGSRNQPQHF	TGCAGTGCTAGGTCCGGTTCGCGGAATCAGCCCCAGCATTTT
many	16	TRBV10-1	TRBD2	TRBJ2-2	CASSAASGRRVGELFF	TGCGCCAGCAGTGCGGCTAGCGGGAGGCGGGTCGGGGAGCTGTTTTTT
many	17	TRBV20-1	-	TRBJ1-1	CSARDRSGGSLNTEAFF	TGCAGTGCTAGAGATCGATCCGGGGGGTCGCTGAACACTGAAGCTTTCTTT
-	13	TRBV28	-	TRBJ2-5	CASSRNSQETQYF	TGTGCCAGCAGCCGTAACAGCCAAGAGACCCAGTACTTC
many	14	TRBV4-1	-	TRBJ2-5	CASSQESYQETQYF	TGCGCCAGCAGCCAAGAGAGCTACCAAGAGACCCAGTACTTC
many	12	TRBV7-2	-	TRBJ1-5	CASSRGEQPQHF	TGTGCCAGCAGCCGGGGAGAACAGCCCCAGCATTTT
many	12	TRBV18	-	TRBJ1-1	CASSRMNTEAFF	TGTGCCAGCAGCCGAATGAACACTGAAGCTTTCTTT
few	14	TRBV7-7	-	TRBJ2-5	CASSLNRVQETQYF	TGTGCTAGCAGCTTAAACAGGGTCCAAGAGACCCAGTACTTC
many	14	TRBV27	TRBD1	TRBJ2-5	CASSPGQGSETQYF	TGTGCCAGCAGTCCGGGACAGGGATCAGAGACCCAGTACTTC
-	15	TRBV30	TRBD1	TRBJ1-2	CAGIGTGGYLVGYTF	TGTGCCGGGATCGGGACAGGGGGCTATTTGGTTGGCTACACCTTC
many	15	TRBV7-2	-	TRBJ2-1	CASSLVQASSNEQFF	TGTGCCAGCAGCTTGGTACAGGCAAGTAGCAATGAGCAGTTCTTC
many	14	TRBV6-1	-	TRBJ2-1	CASSEAPSVGKQFF	TGTGCCAGCAGTGAAGCCCCTAGCGTCGGGAAGCAGTTCTTC